This record looks at one T cell receptor (beta chain) sequence and its context. The antigen remains unidentified. The sample belongs to a study of T cell clonotyping in hematopoietic cell transplantation. Study-wide findings and caveats: Recipient TCR diversity dropped after transplant; expanded clonotypes rose from day 30 to 180. Few recipient clonotypes overlapped donors; over 95% were de novo at given depth.

CDR1 and CDR2 (germline): LNHNV, YYDKDF (reference sequence). V was trimmed by 0 bases and J by 4 bases, leaving 15 bases between them. This CDR3 contains 16 residues. The method was immunoSEQ multiplex PCR; TCRdb's version includes in-frame clones alone and lacks a portion of them. The profile covers roughly 20,000 clones, with roughly 86% appearing a single time and 8.4% taken by the ten largest. The sample's time point: recipient sample about 28 days before transplant, after cytoreduction. The sample in question was peripheral blood mononuclear cells, obtained before stem cell transplant. The sequence was obtained from a man aged 45-65 years with acute myeloid leukemia. Some clones in this sample may be carry-over from other donors' samples. This chain links TRBV15 with TRBJ1-1; TRBD1 is a possible D gene (5 bases). The CDR3, as DNA: TGTGCCACCAGCAGAGATCGCTGGCCGGGGGGCACTGAAGCTTTCTTT. It translates to CATSRDRWPGGTEAFF.